This T cell receptor beta chain was found in a study of cytomegalovirus exposure and HLA in healthy donors. General study results and limits: Associated with cytomegalovirus, according to the listing, were fewer than 200 TCR beta chains. According to a subsequent analysis, TCR clusters from the first cohort were inclined to appear together in the roughly 120 validation repertoires. While the bulk of TCR sequences proved rare, some public TCRs turned up in many donors. Cytomegalovirus status, reportedly, was diagnosed with high specificity and sensitivity by the classifier.

Remarks on this clone: Its antigen is currently unknown.

Some clones are missing from TCRdb's copy, which holds only in-frame ones; the method was immunoSEQ multiplex PCR. The sample has 200,000 or so clones; approximately 86% are singletons. Germline assignment: CDR1 GTSNPN and CDR2 SVGIG (reference sequence). CDR3 length: 13 residues. V was cut by 2 bases and J by 6 bases, with 14 bases left in between. The rearrangement links TRBV30 to TRBJ2-7; no reliable D call. Material for sequencing was PBMCs. The sequence was obtained from a woman aged 18-29 years in good health and CMV-seronegative. CDR3 bases: TGTGCCTGGAGTTTTCTTTTACTCTCCGAGCAGTACTTC. Amino acid sequence: CAWSFLLLSEQYF.